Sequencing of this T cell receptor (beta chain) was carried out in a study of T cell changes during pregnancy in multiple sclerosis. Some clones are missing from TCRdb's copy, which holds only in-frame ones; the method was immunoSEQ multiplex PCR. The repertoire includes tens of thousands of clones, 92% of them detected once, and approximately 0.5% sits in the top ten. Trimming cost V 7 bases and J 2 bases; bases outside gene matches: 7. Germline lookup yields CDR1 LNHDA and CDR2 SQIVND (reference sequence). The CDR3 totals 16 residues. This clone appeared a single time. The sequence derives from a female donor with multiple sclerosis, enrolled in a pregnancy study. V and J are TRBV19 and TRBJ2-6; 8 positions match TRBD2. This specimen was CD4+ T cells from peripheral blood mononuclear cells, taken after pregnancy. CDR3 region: CASTREGRTGANVLTF. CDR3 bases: TGTGCCAGTACCCGGGAGGGAAGAACTGGGGCCAACGTCCTGACTTTC.